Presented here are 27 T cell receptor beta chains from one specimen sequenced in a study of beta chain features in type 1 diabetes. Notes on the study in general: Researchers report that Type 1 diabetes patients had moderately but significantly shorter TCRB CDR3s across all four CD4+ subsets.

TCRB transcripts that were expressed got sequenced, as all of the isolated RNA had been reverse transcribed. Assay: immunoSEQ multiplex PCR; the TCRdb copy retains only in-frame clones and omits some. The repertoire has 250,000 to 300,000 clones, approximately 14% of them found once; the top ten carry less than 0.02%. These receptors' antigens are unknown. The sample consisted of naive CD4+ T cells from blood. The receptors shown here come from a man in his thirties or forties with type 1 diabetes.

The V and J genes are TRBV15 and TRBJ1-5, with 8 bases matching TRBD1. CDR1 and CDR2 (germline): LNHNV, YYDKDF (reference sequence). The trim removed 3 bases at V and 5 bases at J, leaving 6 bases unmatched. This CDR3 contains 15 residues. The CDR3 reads CATSRRGQEDQPQHF. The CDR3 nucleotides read TGTGCCACCAGCAGGAGGGGACAGGAGGATCAGCCCCAGCATTTT.

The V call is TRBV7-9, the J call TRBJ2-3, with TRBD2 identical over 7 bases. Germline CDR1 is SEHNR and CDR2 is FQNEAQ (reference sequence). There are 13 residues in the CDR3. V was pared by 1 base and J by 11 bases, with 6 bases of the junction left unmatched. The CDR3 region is CASSLGMLAEQYF. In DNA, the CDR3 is TGTGCCAGCAGCTTAGGGATGCTAGCGGAGCAGTATTTT. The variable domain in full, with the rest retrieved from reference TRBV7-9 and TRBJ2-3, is DTGVSQNPRHKITKRGQNVTFRCDPISEHNRLYWYRQTLGQGPEFLTYFQNEAQLEKSRLLSDRFSAERPKGSFSTLEIQRTEQGDSAMYLCASSLGMLAEQYFGPGTRLTVL.

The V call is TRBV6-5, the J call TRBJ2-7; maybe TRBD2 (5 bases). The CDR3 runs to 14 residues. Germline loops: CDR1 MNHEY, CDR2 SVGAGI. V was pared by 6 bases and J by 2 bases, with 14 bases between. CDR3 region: CASSPQRFAYEQYF. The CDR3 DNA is TGTGCCAGCAGCCCCCAGCGGTTCGCCTACGAGCAGTACTTC.

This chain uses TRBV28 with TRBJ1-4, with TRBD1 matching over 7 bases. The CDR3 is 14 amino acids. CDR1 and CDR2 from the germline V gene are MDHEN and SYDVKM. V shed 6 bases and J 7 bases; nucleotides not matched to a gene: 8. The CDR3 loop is CASSSRDSTEKLFF. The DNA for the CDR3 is TGTGCCAGCAGCTCGCGGGACAGTACTGAAAAACTGTTTTTT.

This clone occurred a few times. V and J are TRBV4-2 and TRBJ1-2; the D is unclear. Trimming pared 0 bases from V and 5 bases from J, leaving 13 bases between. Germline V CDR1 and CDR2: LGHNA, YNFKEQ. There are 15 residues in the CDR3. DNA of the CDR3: TGTGCCAGCAGCCAAGAACCTAGTCTCGGGTATGGCTACACCTTC. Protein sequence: CASSQEPSLGYGYTF.

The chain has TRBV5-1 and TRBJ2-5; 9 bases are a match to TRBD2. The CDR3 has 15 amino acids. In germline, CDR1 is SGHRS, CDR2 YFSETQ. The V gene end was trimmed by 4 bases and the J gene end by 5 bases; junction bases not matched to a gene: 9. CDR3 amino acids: CASSAAGTSSETQYF. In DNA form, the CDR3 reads TGCGCCAGCAGCGCCGCCGGGACTAGCAGCGAGACCCAGTACTTC.

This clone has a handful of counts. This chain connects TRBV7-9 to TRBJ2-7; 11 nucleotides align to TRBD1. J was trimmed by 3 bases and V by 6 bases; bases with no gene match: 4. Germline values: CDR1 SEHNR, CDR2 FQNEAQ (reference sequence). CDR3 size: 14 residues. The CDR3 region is CASRAGTGGYEQYF. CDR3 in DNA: TGTGCCAGCAGAGCCGGGACAGGGGGCTACGAGCAGTACTTC.

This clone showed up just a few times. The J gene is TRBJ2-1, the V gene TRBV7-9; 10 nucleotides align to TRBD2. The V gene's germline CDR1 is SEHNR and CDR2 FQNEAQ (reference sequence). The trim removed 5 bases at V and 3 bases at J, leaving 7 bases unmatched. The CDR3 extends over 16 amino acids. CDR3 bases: TGTGCCAGCAGCCCTCTAGCGGGAGTTCTCTACAATGAGCAGTTCTTC. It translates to CASSPLAGVLYNEQFF.

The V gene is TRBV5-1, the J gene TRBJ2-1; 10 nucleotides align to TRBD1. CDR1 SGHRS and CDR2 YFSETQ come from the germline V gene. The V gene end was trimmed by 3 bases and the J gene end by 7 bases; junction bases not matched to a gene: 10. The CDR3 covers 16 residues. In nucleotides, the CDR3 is TGCGCCAGCAGCTACTCCTCGACAGGGGGCTTTAATGAGCAGTTCTTC. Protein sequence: CASSYSSTGGFNEQFF.

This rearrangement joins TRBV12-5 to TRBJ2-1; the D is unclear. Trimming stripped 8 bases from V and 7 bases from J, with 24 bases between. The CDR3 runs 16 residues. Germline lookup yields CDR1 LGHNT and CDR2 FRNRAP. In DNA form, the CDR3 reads TGTGCTAGTACAAGAAGATCCTACAGACCCTCGAATGAGCAGTTCTTC. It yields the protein CASTRRSYRPSNEQFF.

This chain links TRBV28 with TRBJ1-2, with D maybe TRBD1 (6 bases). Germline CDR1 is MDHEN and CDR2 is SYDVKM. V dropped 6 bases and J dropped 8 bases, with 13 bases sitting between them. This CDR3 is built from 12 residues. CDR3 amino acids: CASRPQGRGYTF. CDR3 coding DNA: TGTGCCAGCAGACCACAGGGACGGGGCTACACCTTC.

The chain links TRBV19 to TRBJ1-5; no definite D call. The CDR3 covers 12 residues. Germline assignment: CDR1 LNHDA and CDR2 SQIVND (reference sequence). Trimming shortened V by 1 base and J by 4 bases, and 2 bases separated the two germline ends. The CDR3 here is CASSIANQPQHF. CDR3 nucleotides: TGTGCCAGTAGTATAGCGAATCAGCCCCAGCATTTT.

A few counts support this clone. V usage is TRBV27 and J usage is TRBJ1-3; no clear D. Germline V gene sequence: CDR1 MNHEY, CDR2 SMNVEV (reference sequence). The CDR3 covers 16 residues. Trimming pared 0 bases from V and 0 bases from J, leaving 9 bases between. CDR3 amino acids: CASSLSSGSSGNTIYF. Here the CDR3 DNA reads TGTGCCAGCAGTTTATCGTCTGGTAGCTCTGGAAACACCATATATTTT.

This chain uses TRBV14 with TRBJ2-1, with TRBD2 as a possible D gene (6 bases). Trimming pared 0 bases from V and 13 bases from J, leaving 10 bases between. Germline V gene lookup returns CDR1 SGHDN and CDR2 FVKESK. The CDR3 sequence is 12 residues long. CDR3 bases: TGTGCCAGCAGCCAAGATACCGGGAGCCAGTTCTTC. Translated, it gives CASSQDTGSQFF. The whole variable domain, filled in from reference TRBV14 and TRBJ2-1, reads EAGVTQFPSHSVIEKGQTVTLRCDPISGHDNLYWYRRVMGKEIKFLLHFVKESKQDESGMPNNRFLAERTGGTYSTLKVQPAELEDSGVYFCASSQDTGSQFFGPGTRLTVL.

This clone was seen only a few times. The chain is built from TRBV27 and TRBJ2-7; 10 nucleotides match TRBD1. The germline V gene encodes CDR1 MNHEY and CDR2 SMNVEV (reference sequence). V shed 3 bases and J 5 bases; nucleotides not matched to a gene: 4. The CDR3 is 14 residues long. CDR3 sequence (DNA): TGTGCCAGCAGTTTGACAGGGGGCTGGCACGAGCAGTACTTC. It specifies CASSLTGGWHEQYF.

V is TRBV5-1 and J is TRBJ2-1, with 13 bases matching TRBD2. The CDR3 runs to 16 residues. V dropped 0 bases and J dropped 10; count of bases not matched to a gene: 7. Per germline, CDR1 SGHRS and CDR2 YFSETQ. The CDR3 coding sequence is TGCGCCAGCAGCTTGGCCGGACTAGCGGGGGTTAGGGAGCAGTTCTTC. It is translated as CASSLAGLAGVREQFF. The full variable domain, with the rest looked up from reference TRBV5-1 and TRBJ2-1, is KAGVTQTPRYLIKTRGQQVTLSCSPISGHRSVSWYQQTPGQGLQFLFEYFSETQRNKGNFPGRFSGRQFSNSRSEMNVSTLELGDSALYLCASSLAGLAGVREQFFGPGTRLTVL.

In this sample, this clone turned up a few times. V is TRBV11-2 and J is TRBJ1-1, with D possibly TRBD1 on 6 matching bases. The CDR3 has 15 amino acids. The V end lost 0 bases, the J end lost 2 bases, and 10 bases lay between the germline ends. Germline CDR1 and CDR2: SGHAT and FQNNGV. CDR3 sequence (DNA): TGTGCCAGCAGCTTAGACTTACAGGGTAACACTGAAGCTTTCTTT. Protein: CASSLDLQGNTEAFF. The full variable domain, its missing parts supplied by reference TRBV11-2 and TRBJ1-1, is EAGVAQSPRYKIIEKRQSVAFWCNPISGHATLYWYQQILGQGPKLLIQFQNNGVVDDSQLPKDRFSAERLKGVDSTLKIQPAKLEDSAVYLCASSLDLQGNTEAFFGQGTRLTVV.

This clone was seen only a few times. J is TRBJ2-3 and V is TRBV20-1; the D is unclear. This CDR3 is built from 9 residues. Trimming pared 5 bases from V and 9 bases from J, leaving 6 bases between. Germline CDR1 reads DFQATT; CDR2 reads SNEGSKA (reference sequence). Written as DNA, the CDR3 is TGCAGTGCTTTTCTGACGCAGTATTTT. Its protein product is CSAFLTQYF.

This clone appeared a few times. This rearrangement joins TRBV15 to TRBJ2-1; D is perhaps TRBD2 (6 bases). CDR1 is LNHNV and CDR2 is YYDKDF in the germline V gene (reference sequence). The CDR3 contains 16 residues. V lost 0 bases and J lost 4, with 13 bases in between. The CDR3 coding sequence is TGTGCCACCAGCAGAGATATGGCGGGATTTTACAATGAGCAGTTCTTC. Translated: CATSRDMAGFYNEQFF. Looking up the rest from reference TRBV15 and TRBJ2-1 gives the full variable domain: DAMVIQNPRYQVTQFGKPVTLSCSQTLNHNVMYWYQQKSSQAPKLLFHYYDKDFNNEADTPDNFQSRRPNTSFCFLDIRSPGLGDTAMYLCATSRDMAGFYNEQFFGPGTRLTVL.

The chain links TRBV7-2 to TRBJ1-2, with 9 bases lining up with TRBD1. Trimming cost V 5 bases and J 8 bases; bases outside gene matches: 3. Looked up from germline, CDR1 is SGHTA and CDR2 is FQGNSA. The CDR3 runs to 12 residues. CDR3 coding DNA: TGTGCCAGCAGCGGGGACAGGGTCGGCTACACCTTC. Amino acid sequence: CASSGDRVGYTF.

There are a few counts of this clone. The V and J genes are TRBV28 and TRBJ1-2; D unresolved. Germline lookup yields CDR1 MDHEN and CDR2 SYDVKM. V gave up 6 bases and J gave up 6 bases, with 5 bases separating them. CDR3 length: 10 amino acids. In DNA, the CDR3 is TGTGCCAGCAGCCAGGATGGCTACACCTTC. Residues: CASSQDGYTF.

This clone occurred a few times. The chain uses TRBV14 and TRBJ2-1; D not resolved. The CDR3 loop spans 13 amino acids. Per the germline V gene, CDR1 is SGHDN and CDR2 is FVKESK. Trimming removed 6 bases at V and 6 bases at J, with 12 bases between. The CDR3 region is CASRPPGFNEQFF. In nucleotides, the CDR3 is TGTGCCAGCAGACCTCCCGGGTTCAATGAGCAGTTCTTC.

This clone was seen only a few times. The CDR3 sequence: CASSVLEGIPTTGELFF. The CDR3 DNA reads as TGTGCCAGCAGCGTATTGGAGGGGATTCCTACCACCGGGGAGCTGTTTTTT. The chain links TRBV9 to TRBJ2-2; D possibly corresponds to TRBD2 (6 bases). This CDR3 is built from 17 residues. Germline V CDR1 and CDR2: SGDLS, YYNGEE. V was clipped by 1 base and J by 4 bases, with 17 bases between them.

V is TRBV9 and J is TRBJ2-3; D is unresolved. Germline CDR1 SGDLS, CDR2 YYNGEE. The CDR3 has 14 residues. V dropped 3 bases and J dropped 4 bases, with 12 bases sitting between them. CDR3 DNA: TGTGCCAGCAGCGCTTACAACCTGGCAGATACGCAGTATTTT. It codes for CASSAYNLADTQYF.

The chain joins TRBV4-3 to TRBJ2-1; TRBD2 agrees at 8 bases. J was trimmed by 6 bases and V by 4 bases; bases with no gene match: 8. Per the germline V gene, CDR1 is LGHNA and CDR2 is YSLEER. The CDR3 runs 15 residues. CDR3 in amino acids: CASSLPSGRGNEQFF. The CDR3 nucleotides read TGCGCCAGCAGCCTCCCCAGCGGGAGAGGCAATGAGCAGTTCTTC.

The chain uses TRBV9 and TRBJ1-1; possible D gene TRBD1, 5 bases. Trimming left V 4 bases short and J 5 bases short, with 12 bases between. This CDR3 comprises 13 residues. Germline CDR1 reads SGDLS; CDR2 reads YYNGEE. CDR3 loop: CASSRGGNTEAFF. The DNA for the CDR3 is TGTGCCAGCAGCCGCGGGGGGAATACTGAAGCTTTCTTT.

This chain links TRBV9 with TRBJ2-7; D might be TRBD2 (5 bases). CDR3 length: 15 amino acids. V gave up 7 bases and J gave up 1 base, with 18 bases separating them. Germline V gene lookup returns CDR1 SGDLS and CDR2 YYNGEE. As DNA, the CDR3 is TGTGCCAGCGCTCTCCTTGATGGCGGGTCCTACGAGCAGTACTTC. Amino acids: CASALLDGGSYEQYF.